This T cell receptor (beta chain) was profiled in a study of cytomegalovirus exposure and HLA in healthy donors. Overall study results and limits: Across donors, most TCRs were seen rarely, yet some public ones were widespread. In vitro assays verified that three CMV-associated chains recognized CMV antigens specifically.

In the PCR, 60 Vbeta and 13 Jbeta primers were used. Sequenced by immunoSEQ multiplex PCR; TCRdb stores in-frame clones only, minus some. The table includes 43,000 or so clones, about 72% detected once. Trimming cost V 10 bases and J 7 bases, with 17 bases left between them. This CDR3 comprises 13 residues. In germline, CDR1 is SEHNR, CDR2 FQNEAQ (reference sequence). About this clone itself: Its antigen remains unidentified.

The gene calls are TRBV7-9 and TRBJ2-1; D might be TRBD1 (5 bases). The TCR was taken from a man aged 25-45 years in good health and CMV-seronegative. Sequencing used PBMCs. This CDR3 reads CAIVERQWNEQFF. The CDR3 DNA reads as TGTGCCATCGTAGAAAGACAGTGGAATGAGCAGTTCTTC. Full variable domain (missing parts from reference TRBV7-9 and TRBJ2-1): DTGVSQNPRHKITKRGQNVTFRCDPISEHNRLYWYRQTLGQGPEFLTYFQNEAQLEKSRLLSDRFSAERPKGSFSTLEIQRTEQGDSAMYLCAIVERQWNEQFFGPGTRLTVL.